Shown below are 10 T cell receptor beta chains from a single sample sequenced in a study of T cells of healthy individuals. From the 5' RACE reads, TCRdb called clonotypes with MiXCR, one entry per CDR3 protein. The sample shows about 57,000 distinct CDR3 sequences, about 16% of them seen only once. All receptors come from a human donor in good health.

Remarks on this clonotype: One end of the junction varies from germline; a read error may be responsible. The V and J genes are TRBV5-1 and TRBJ2-7; D is possibly TRBD2 (6 bases). The CDR3 consists of 12 residues. CDR1 SGHRS and CDR2 YFSETQ come from the germline V gene. CDR3 in DNA: TGCGCCAGCAGCTTTAGTGATCGGGAGTTCTTTTTC. Its translation: CASSFSDREFFF.

As concerns this clonotype: This may come from a read error, since a much larger clone is one base off. The gene calls are TRBV28 and TRBJ1-5, with D unclear. Germline loops: CDR1 MDHEN, CDR2 SYDVKM. This CDR3 region has 15 residues. The V gene lost 6 bases and the J gene lost 6 bases, with 18 bases spanning the gap. CDR3: CASSPLTWGGQPQHF. In DNA form, the CDR3 reads TGTGCCAGCAGCCCACTGACATGGGGAGGTCAGCCCCAGCATTTT.

This clonotype was counted many times. The gene calls are TRBV20-1 and TRBJ1-4, with 10 bases aligning to TRBD1. The CDR3 length is 13 residues. Germline CDR1 reads DFQATT; CDR2 reads SNEGSKA (reference sequence). V shed 5 bases and J 8 bases; nucleotides not matched to a gene: 5. The DNA for the CDR3 is TGCAGTGCTCCCGGGACAGGGGACGAAAAACTGTTTTTT. Residues: CSAPGTGDEKLFF.

The table lists this clonotype with a few counts. The chain employs TRBV28 and TRBJ1-6; TRBD1 might be the D (5 bases). Germline values: CDR1 MDHEN, CDR2 SYDVKM. The V end lost 3 bases, the J end lost 10 bases, and 16 bases lay between the germline ends. The CDR3 loop spans 15 amino acids. Here the CDR3 DNA reads TGTGCCAGCAGTTTGGCAGGGCGAGACCGATCACCCCTCCACTTT. This codes for CASSLAGRDRSPLHF.

This clonotype showed up many times. The gene calls are TRBV27 and TRBJ1-5, with D possibly matching TRBD1 (5 bases). The germline V gene has CDR1 MNHEY and CDR2 SMNVEV (reference sequence). The CDR3 is made up of 15 amino acids. Trimming shortened V by 6 bases and J by 5 bases, and 17 bases separated the two germline ends. The CDR3 loop is CASRIRVGGDQPQHF. The CDR3 DNA is TGTGCCAGCAGGATCAGGGTGGGAGGGGATCAGCCCCAGCATTTT.

This clonotype occurred a few times. V is TRBV7-9 and J is TRBJ2-7, with 10 positions matching TRBD1. Germline V lookup: CDR1 SEHNR, CDR2 FQNEAQ (reference sequence). Trimming cost V 5 bases and J 2 bases; bases outside gene matches: 6. This CDR3 comprises 15 residues. This CDR3 is CASSERQGAAYEQYF. The DNA for the CDR3 is TGTGCCAGCAGCGAAAGACAGGGGGCCGCCTACGAGCAGTACTTC. The full variable domain, its missing parts supplied by reference TRBV7-9 and TRBJ2-7, is DTGVSQNPRHKITKRGQNVTFRCDPISEHNRLYWYRQTLGQGPEFLTYFQNEAQLEKSRLLSDRFSAERPKGSFSTLEIQRTEQGDSAMYLCASSERQGAAYEQYFGPGTRLTVT.

This clonotype was observed a single time. This could be a read error, since a much larger clone is one nucleotide away. The CDR3 spells CSARPSDGANSPIHF. The CDR3 DNA is TGCAGTGCTAGGCCCTCGGACGGGGCCAATTCACCCATCCACTTT. This chain links TRBV20-1 with TRBJ1-6; the D gene is possibly TRBD1 (5 bases). This CDR3 spans 15 amino acids. Germline CDR1 reads DFQATT; CDR2 reads SNEGSKA (reference sequence).

This clonotype came up a few times. The rearrangement joins TRBV4-1 to TRBJ2-7, with 7 bases lining up with TRBD1. Germline V gives CDR1 MGHRA, CDR2 YSYEKL. The V and J ends lost 2 bases and 5 bases, in that order; junction bases with no gene match: 9. The CDR3 length is 15 residues. Here the CDR3 reads CASSQPRDSSHEQYF. The CDR3 bases are TGCGCCAGCAGCCAACCCCGGGACAGTTCCCACGAGCAGTACTTC.

The chain is built from TRBV20-1 and TRBJ1-1; D call uncertain. V gave up 1 base and J gave up 1 base, with 7 bases separating them. This CDR3 is built from 13 residues. Germline values: CDR1 DFQATT, CDR2 SNEGSKA (reference sequence). CDR3 coding DNA: TGCAGTGCTAGAGGGGGATCGAACACTGAAGCTTTCTTT. Encoded protein: CSARGGSNTEAFF.

This clonotype is medium-sized within its sample. The CDR3 DNA sequence: TGTGCCACCAGCACGGGGTCTGGAAACACCATATATTTT. Translated, it gives CATSTGSGNTIYF. The V gene is TRBV15, the J gene TRBJ1-3; D uncertain. Germline CDR1 is LNHNV and CDR2 is YYDKDF (reference sequence). Trimming removed 4 bases from V and 1 base from J, with 5 bases in between. This CDR3 has 13 residues.